This T cell receptor (beta chain) was recovered during a study of T cell repertoires in cytomegalovirus infection. The CDR3 sequence is 14 residues long. V trimming: 5 bases; J trimming: 6 bases; junction bases outside the gene matches: 7. This clonotype was counted between two and nine times. TCRdb reanalysed the reads using MiXCR and keeps one entry per CDR3 protein. The sample lists just under 550,000 distinct CDR3 sequences, around a quarter occurring once. Material: PBMCs. This TCR was sampled from a human donor in good health (CMV status not recorded). Some clones in this sample may be carry-over from other donors' samples. This chain joins TRBV12-3 or TRBV12-4 and TRBJ2-1, with 7 nucleotides matching TRBD1. CDR3 sequence reads: CASSIRQGFNEQFF. CDR3 DNA: TGTGCCAGCAGTATAAGACAGGGTTTCAATGAGCAGTTCTTC.